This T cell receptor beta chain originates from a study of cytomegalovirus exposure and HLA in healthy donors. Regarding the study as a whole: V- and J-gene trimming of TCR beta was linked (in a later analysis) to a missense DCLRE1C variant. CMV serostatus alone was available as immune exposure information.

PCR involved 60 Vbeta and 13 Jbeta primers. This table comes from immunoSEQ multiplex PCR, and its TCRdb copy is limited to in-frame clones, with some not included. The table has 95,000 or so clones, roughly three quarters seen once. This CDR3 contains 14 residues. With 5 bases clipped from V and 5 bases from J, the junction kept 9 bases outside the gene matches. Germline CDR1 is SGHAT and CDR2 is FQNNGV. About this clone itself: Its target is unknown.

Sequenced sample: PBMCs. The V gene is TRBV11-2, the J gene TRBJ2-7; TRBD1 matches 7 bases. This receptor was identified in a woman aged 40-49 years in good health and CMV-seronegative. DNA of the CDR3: TGTGCCAGCAGCAGTACAACAGGGGTACACGAGCAGTACTTC. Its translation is CASSSTTGVHEQYF.